The present entry profiles one T cell receptor (beta chain) with its context. PCR used 60 Vbeta primers and 13 Jbeta primers. Some clones are missing from TCRdb's copy, which holds only in-frame ones; the method was immunoSEQ multiplex PCR. The table includes over 150,000 clones, 60% to 85% detected once. The J segment lost 7 bases and the V segment lost 2 bases, leaving 7 bases of the junction unmatched. The CDR3 totals 15 residues. From germline, CDR1 is MDHEN and CDR2 SYDVKM. The record originates from a study of cytomegalovirus exposure and HLA in healthy donors. This sequence was found in a man aged 30 to 45 in good health and CMV-seropositive. The sequenced material came from PBMCs. The genes are TRBV28 and TRBJ1-4; 7 bases line up with TRBD1. The CDR3, as DNA: TGTGCCAGCAGTTTACCACCGGGACAGAGTGAAAAACTGTTTTTT. As protein: CASSLPPGQSEKLFF. Variable domain in full (rest from reference TRBV28 and TRBJ1-4): DVKVTQSSRYLVKRTGEKVFLECVQDMDHENMFWYRQDPGLGLRLIYFSYDVKMKEKGDIPEGYSVSREKKERFSLILESASTNQTSMYLCASSLPPGQSEKLFFGSGTQLSVL.